The subject of this entry is one T cell receptor (beta chain). The V gene lost 5 bases and the J gene lost 6 bases, with 15 bases spanning the gap. The CDR3 contains 14 residues. In germline, CDR1 is SNHLY, CDR2 FYNNEI. This specimen comes from a study of blood T cell repertoires in COVID-19. Study context: The United States, Italy and Spain were the sources of the acute and convalescent COVID-19 samples.

The authors' processing: Reference gene primer amplification gave nucleated cell count estimates. Sequencing used immunoSEQ multiplex PCR; TCRdb keeps in-frame clones, though not all of them. V and J calls and clone size are those listed in that table; D and trimming were worked out from the DNA. The sample contains some 70,000 clones, 80% to 85% of which appear only once. V usage is TRBV2 and J usage is TRBJ2-3, with a possible D match to TRBD2 (6 bases). What was sequenced was peripheral blood. This TCR came from a woman between 55 and 75 years old with acute or convalescent COVID-19. Written as DNA, the CDR3 is TGTGCCAGCAGTAGGGACTCCGGAATCGATACGCAGTATTTT. Amino acid sequence: CASSRDSGIDTQYF.